The sequence of this T cell receptor (beta chain) was determined in a study of response to subunit inactivated influenza vaccine. Overall study findings and caveats: Authors suggested few new T cells are recruited by each seasonal influenza vaccination.

CDR1 and CDR2 (germline): DFQATT, SNEGSKA (reference sequence). The CDR3 extends over 14 amino acids. Trimming cost V 6 bases and J 3 bases; bases outside gene matches: 3. TCRdb called the RT-PCR reads again in MiXCR, with one record for every CDR3 protein. The sample lists a few hundred thousand distinct CDR3 sequences, around a fifth occurring once. In regard to this clonotype: The antigen is unknown.

The specimen was PBMCs from blood, collected about 19 months after vaccination. This receptor was taken from a man between 50 and 70 years old who received an inactivated influenza vaccine. The gene calls are TRBV20-1 and TRBJ2-2; 11 bases match TRBD2. Here the CDR3 DNA reads TGCAGTGCCACTAGCGGGAGACACACCGGGGAGCTGTTTTTT. Translated: CSATSGRHTGELFF.